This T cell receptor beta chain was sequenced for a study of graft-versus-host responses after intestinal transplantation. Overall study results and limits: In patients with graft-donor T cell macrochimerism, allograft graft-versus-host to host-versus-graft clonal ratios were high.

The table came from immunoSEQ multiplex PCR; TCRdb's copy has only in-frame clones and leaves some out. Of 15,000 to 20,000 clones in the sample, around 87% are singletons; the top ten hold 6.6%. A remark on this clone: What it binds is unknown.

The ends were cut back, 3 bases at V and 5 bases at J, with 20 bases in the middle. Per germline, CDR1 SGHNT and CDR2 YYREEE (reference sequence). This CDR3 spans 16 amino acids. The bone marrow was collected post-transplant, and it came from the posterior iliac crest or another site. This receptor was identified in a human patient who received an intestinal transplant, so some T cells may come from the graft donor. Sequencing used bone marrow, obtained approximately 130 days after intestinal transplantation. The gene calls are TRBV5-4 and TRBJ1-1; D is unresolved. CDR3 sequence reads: CASSWVLMGSLTEAFF. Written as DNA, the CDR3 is TGTGCCAGCAGCTGGGTTTTGATGGGGTCGCTTACTGAAGCTTTCTTT.